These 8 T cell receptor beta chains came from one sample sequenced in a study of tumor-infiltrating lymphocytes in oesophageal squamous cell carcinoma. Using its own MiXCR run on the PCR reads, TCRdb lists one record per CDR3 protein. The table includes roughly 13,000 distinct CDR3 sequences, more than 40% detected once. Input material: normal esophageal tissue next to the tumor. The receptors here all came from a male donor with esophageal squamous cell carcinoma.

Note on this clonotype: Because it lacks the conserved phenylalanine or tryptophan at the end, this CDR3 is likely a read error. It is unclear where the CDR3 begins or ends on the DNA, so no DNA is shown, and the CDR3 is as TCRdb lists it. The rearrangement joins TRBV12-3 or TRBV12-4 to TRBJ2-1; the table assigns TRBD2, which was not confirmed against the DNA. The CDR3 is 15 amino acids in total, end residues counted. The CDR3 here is CASKRQAYSPLHFGN.

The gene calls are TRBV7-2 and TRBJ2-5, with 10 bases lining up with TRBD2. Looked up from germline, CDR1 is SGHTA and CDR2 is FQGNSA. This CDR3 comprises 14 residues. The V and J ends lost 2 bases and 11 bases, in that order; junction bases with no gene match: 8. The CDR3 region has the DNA TGTGCCAGCAGCTTACTAGCGGGAGTGGGTGAGCAGTACTTC. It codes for CASSLLAGVGEQYF.

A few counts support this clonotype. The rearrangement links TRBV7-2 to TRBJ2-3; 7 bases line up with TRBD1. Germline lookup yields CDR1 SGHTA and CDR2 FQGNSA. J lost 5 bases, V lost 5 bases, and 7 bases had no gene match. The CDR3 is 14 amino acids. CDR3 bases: TGTGCCAGCAGCCGGACAGGAACTGTAGATACGCAGTATTTT. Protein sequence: CASSRTGTVDTQYF.

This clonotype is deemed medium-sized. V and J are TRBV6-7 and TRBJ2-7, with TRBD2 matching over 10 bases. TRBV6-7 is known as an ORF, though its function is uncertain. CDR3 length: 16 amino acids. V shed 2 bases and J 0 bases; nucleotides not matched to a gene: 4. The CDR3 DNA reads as TGTGCCAGCAGTTACCCTGGACTAGCGGACTCCTACGAGCAGTACTTC. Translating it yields CASSYPGLADSYEQYF.

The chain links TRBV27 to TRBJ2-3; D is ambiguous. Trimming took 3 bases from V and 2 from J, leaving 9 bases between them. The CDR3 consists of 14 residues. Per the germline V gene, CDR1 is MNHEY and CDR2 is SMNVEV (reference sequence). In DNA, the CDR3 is TGTGCCAGCAGTTTGGGCAGAAACACAGATACGCAGTATTTT. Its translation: CASSLGRNTDTQYF.

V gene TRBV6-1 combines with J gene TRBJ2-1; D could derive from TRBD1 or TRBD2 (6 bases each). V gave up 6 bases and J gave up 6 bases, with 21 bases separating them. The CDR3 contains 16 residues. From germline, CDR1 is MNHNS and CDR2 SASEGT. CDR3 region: CASSHGGGLSSNEQFF. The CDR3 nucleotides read TGTGCCAGCAGCCACGGGGGCGGACTCAGTTCCAATGAGCAGTTCTTC.

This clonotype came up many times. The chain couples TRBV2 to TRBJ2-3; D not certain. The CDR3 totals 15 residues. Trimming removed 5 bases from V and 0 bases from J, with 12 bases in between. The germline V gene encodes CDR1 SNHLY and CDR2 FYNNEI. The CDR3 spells CASSTRFSSTDTQYF. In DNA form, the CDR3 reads TGTGCCAGCAGTACGAGGTTCTCTAGCACAGATACGCAGTATTTT.

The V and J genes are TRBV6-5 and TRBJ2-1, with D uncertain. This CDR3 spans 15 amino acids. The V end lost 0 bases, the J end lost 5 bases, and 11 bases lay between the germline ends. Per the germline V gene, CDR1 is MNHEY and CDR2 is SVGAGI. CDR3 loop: CASSYSSRRDNEQFF. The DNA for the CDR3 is TGTGCCAGCAGTTACTCGAGCAGGAGAGACAATGAGCAGTTCTTC.